This T cell receptor (beta chain) came from a study of cytomegalovirus exposure and HLA in healthy donors. In the PCR, 60 Vbeta and 13 Jbeta primers were used. Profiling relied on immunoSEQ multiplex PCR, and the TCRdb table lists in-frame clones only, not all of them. Here the sample spans 95,000 to 120,000 clones, 82% being singletons. Points from the study as a whole: A later analysis found TCR association rates differed by HLA locus, highest for DRB1 and lowest for HLA-C. Later analysis revealed greater clonal expansion in HLA-associated TCR beta chains than in equally common others.

As concerns this clone: Its antigen is unidentified.

This CDR3 spans 15 amino acids. Trimming left V 5 bases short and J 6 bases short, with 16 bases between. Germline CDR1 is MGHDK and CDR2 is SYGVNS. The receptor was derived from a woman aged 18-35 years in good health and CMV-seronegative. The chain uses TRBV25-1 and TRBJ1-4; TRBD1 might be the D (6 bases). Sequenced: PBMCs. In DNA form, the CDR3 reads TGTGCCAGCAGTCCCCGTGACAGGCTCGATGAAAAACTGTTTTTT. It encodes CASSPRDRLDEKLFF.